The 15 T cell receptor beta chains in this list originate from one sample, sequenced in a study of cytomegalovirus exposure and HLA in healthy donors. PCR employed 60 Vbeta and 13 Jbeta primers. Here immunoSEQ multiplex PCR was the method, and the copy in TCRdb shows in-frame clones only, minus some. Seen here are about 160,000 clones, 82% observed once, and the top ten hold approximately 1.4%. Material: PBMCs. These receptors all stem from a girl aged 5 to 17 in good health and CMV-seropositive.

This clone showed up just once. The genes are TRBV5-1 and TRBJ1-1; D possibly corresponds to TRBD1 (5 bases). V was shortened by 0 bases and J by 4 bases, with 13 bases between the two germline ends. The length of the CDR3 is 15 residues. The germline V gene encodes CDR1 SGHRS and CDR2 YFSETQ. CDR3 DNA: TGCGCCAGCAGCTTGGGGCAGGGTAAGGCCACTGAAGCTTTCTTT. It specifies CASSLGQGKATEAFF.

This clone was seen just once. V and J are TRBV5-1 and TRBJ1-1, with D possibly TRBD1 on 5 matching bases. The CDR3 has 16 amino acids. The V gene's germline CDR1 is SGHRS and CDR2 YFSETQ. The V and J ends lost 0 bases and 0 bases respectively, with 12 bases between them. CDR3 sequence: CASSLGQGQMNTEAFF. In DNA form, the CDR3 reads TGCGCCAGCAGCTTGGGCCAGGGCCAGATGAACACTGAAGCTTTCTTT.

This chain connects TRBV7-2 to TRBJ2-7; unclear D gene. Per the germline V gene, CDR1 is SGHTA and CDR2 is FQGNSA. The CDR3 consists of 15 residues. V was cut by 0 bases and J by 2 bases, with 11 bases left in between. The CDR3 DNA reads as TGTGCCAGCAGCTTAGCGGTTGGCAGTGCCTACGAGCAGTACTTC. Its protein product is CASSLAVGSAYEQYF.

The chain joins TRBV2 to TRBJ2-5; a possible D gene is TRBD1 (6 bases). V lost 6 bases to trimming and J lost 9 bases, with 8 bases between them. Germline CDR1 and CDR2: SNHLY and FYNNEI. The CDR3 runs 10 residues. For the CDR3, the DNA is TGTGCCAGCAGGACAGGTTCCCAGTACTTC. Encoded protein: CASRTGSQYF.

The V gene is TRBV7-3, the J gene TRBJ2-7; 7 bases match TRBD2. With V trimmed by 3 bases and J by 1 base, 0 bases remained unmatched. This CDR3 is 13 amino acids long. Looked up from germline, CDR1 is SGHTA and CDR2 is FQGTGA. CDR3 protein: CASSLRESYEQYF. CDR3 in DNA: TGTGCCAGCAGCTTGCGGGAGTCCTACGAGCAGTACTTC. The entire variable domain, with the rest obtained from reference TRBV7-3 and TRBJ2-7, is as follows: GAGVSQTPSNKVTEKGKYVELRCDPISGHTALYWYRQSLGQGPEFLIYFQGTGAADDSGLPNDRFFAVRPEGSVSTLKIQRTERGDSAVYLCASSLRESYEQYFGPGTRLTVT.

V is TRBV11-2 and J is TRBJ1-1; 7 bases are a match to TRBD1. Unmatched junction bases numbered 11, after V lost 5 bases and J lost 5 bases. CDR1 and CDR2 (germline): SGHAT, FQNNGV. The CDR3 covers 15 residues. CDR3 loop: CASSTFSRGQTEAFF. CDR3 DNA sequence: TGTGCCAGCAGCACCTTTTCACGGGGACAGACTGAAGCTTTCTTT.

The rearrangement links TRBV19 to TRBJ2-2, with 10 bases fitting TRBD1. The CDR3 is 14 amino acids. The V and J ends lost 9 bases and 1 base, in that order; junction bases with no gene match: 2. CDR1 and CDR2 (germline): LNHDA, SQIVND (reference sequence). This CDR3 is CASGTGENTGELFF. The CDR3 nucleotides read TGTGCCAGCGGGACAGGGGAGAACACCGGGGAGCTGTTTTTT.

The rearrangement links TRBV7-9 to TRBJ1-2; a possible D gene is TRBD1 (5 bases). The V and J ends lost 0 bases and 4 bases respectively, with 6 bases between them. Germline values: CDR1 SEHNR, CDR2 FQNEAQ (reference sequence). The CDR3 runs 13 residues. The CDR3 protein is CASSLARGYGYTF. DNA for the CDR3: TGTGCCAGCAGCTTAGCTAGGGGCTATGGCTACACCTTC.

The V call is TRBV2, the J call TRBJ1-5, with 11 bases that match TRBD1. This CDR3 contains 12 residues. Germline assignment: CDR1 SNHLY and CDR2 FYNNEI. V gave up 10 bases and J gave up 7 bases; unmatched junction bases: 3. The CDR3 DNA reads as TGTGCCACCGGGACAGGGGGACAGCCCCAGCATTTT. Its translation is CATGTGGQPQHF.

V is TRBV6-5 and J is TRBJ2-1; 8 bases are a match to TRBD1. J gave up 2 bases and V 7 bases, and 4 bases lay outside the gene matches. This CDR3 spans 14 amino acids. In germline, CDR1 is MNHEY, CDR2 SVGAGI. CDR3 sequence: CASTGTGAYNEQFF. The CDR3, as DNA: TGTGCCAGCACGGGGACAGGTGCCTACAATGAGCAGTTCTTC.

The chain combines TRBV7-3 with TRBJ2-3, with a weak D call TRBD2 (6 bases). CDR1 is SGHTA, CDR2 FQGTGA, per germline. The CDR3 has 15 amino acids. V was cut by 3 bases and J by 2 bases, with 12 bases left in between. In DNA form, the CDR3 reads TGTGCCAGCAGCTTGGCCGGGGGAGCCACAGATACGCAGTATTTT. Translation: CASSLAGGATDTQYF.

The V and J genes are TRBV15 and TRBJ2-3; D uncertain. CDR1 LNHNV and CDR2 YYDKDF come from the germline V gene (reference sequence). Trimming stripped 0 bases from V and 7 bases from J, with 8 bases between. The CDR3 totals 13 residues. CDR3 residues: CATSRDQAYTQYF. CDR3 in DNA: TGTGCCACCAGCAGAGATCAGGCCTATACGCAGTATTTT. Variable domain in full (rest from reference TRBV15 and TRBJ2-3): DAMVIQNPRYQVTQFGKPVTLSCSQTLNHNVMYWYQQKSSQAPKLLFHYYDKDFNNEADTPDNFQSRRPNTSFCFLDIRSPGLGDTAMYLCATSRDQAYTQYFGPGTRLTVL.

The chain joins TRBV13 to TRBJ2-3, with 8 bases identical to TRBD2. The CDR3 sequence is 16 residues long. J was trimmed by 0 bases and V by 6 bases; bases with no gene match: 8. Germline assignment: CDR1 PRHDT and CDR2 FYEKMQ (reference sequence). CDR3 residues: CASRDSRGASTDTQYF. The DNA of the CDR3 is TGTGCCAGCAGGGATTCGCGGGGGGCCAGCACAGATACGCAGTATTTT.

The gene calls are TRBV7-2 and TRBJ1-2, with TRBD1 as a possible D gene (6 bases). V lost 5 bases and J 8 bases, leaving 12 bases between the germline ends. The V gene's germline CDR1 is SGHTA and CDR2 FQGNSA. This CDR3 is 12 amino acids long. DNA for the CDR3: TGTGCCAGCAGCGGCAACAGGGAGGGCTACACCTTC. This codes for CASSGNREGYTF.

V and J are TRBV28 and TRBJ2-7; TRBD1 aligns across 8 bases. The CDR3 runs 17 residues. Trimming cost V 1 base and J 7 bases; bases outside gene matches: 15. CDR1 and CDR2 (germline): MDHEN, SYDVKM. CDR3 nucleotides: TGTGCCAGCAGTTTATTGGGGGGATCGGGACAGGATCCTGAGCAGTACTTC. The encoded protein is CASSLLGGSGQDPEQYF.